These 8 T cell receptor beta chains came from one sample sequenced in a study of blood T cell repertoires in COVID-19. The repertoire was sequenced with immunoSEQ multiplex PCR; TCRdb's copy has only in-frame clones and lacks some. The sample yields 120,000 to 150,000 clones, about four fifths seen once. Sample: peripheral blood. Receptor source: a human donor in a cohort sampled during active COVID-19.

The rearrangement links TRBV7-9 to TRBJ1-2; D may be TRBD1 (5 bases). This CDR3 has 15 amino acids. The V and J ends lost 0 bases and 8 bases respectively, with 16 bases between them. Germline V CDR1 and CDR2: SEHNR, FQNEAQ (reference sequence). Written as DNA, the CDR3 is TGTGCCAGCAGCTTAGCCGCCGGGGACTCTCACGGCTACACCTTC. Amino acids: CASSLAAGDSHGYTF.

This sequence joins TRBV6-5 and TRBJ1-2; D may be TRBD1 (5 bases). The length of the CDR3 is 13 residues. Germline V CDR1 and CDR2: MNHEY, SVGAGI. V was trimmed by 6 bases and J by 4 bases, leaving 12 bases between them. This chain's CDR3 is CASSPTGGYGYTF. As DNA, the CDR3 is TGTGCCAGCAGCCCAACCGGGGGCTATGGCTACACCTTC.

This chain links TRBV7-9 with TRBJ2-7; 8 bases are a match to TRBD1. With V trimmed by 4 bases and J by 6 bases, 11 bases remained unmatched. Germline loops: CDR1 SEHNR, CDR2 FQNEAQ (reference sequence). This CDR3 is built from 15 residues. This CDR3 is CASSSNPGTGGEQYF. CDR3 in DNA: TGTGCCAGCAGCTCCAACCCCGGGACAGGAGGCGAGCAGTACTTC.

The V call is TRBV19, the J call TRBJ2-7; 9 bases align to TRBD2. Trimming cost V 8 bases and J 6 bases; bases outside gene matches: 5. CDR1 is LNHDA, CDR2 SQIVND, per germline (reference sequence). The CDR3 loop spans 12 amino acids. The CDR3 protein is CASHGLAREQYF. In DNA form, the CDR3 reads TGTGCCAGTCATGGACTAGCGCGCGAGCAGTACTTC.

The chain combines TRBV30 with TRBJ1-1; D may be TRBD1 (6 bases). The CDR3 loop spans 14 amino acids. V was clipped by 5 bases and J by 2 bases, with 15 bases between them. Germline V gene data show CDR1 as GTSNPN and CDR2 as SVGIG (reference sequence). CDR3 in DNA: TGTGCCTGGGGTATTGGGGGGGCAAACACTGAAGCTTTCTTT. Its protein product is CAWGIGGANTEAFF.

The CDR3 coding sequence is TGTGCCAGCAGCTTAAGGGGGGCAGGGGGAGATACGCAGTATTTT. Its translation is CASSLRGAGGDTQYF. This chain links TRBV7-2 with TRBJ2-3; possibly TRBD1 for D (7 bases). CDR3 length: 15 residues. Per germline, CDR1 SGHTA and CDR2 FQGNSA. Trimming left V 2 bases short and J 5 bases short, with 14 bases between.

The genes are TRBV9 and TRBJ2-2; tentatively, D is TRBD1 (6 bases). CDR3 length: 14 amino acids. In germline, CDR1 is SGDLS, CDR2 YYNGEE. Trimming shortened V by 4 bases and J by 6 bases, and 13 bases separated the two germline ends. The CDR3 loop is CASSFMTGSGELFF. The CDR3 bases are TGTGCCAGCAGCTTCATGACAGGCTCCGGGGAGCTGTTTTTT.

This chain links TRBV30 with TRBJ2-2; 7 bases line up with TRBD2. The CDR3 spans 14 residues. The junction had 5 bases not matched to a gene; V was cut back by 4 bases and J by 3 bases. Germline-derived CDR1 and CDR2 are GTSNPN and SVGIG (reference sequence). CDR3 DNA: TGTGCCTGGACTAGCGGAGTCCACACCGGGGAGCTGTTTTTT. It encodes CAWTSGVHTGELFF.